One and the same sample provided the 6 T cell receptor beta chains below, sequenced in a study of PD-1 blockade in classical Hodgkin lymphoma. All patients relapsed after autologous stem cell transplantation, and brentuximab vedotin exposure varied. Assay used: immunoSEQ multiplex PCR; TCRdb lists only in-frame clones, some missing. The table lists approximately 150,000 clones, 78% of them singletons. This specimen consisted of peripheral blood mononuclear cells (PBMCs), obtained before the second cycle of nivolumab. The receptors originated from a human donor with classical Hodgkin lymphoma.

The chain uses TRBV2 and TRBJ2-1; maybe TRBD2 (6 bases). The V end lost 8 bases, the J end lost 0 bases, and 14 bases lay between the germline ends. Germline-derived CDR1 and CDR2 are SNHLY and FYNNEI. The CDR3 consists of 15 residues. This CDR3 reads CASRNGGGSYNEQFF. The CDR3 nucleotides read TGTGCCAGCCGTAACGGGGGAGGCTCCTACAATGAGCAGTTCTTC. Supplemented by reference TRBV2 and TRBJ2-1, the full variable domain reads EPEVTQTPSHQVTQMGQEVILRCVPISNHLYFYWYRQILGQKVEFLVSFYNNEISEKSEIFDDQFSVERPDGSNFTLKIRSTKLEDSAMYFCASRNGGGSYNEQFFGPGTRLTVL.

This clone turned up a few times. The rearrangement joins TRBV9 to TRBJ1-2; TRBD1 matches 7 bases. V was pared by 3 bases and J by 4 bases, with 18 bases of the junction left unmatched. The CDR3 covers 18 residues. Germline loops: CDR1 SGDLS, CDR2 YYNGEE. The CDR3: CASSAQQGRSPRSYGYTF. The CDR3 coding sequence is TGTGCCAGCAGCGCCCAACAGGGGAGAAGCCCAAGGAGCTATGGCTACACCTTC.

The rearrangement links TRBV28 to TRBJ1-5, with D uncertain. Germline V gene data show CDR1 as MDHEN and CDR2 as SYDVKM. The CDR3 has 12 residues. Trimming left V 5 bases short and J 10 bases short, with 12 bases between. Written as DNA, the CDR3 is TGTGCCAGCAGTCCCCTTCGTCGTCCCCAGCATTTT. As protein: CASSPLRRPQHF. Variable domain in full (rest from reference TRBV28 and TRBJ1-5): DVKVTQSSRYLVKRTGEKVFLECVQDMDHENMFWYRQDPGLGLRLIYFSYDVKMKEKGDIPEGYSVSREKKERFSLILESASTNQTSMYLCASSPLRRPQHFGDGTRLSIL.

V gene TRBV18 combines with J gene TRBJ2-1; tentative D call: TRBD2 (5 bases). The CDR3 consists of 13 residues. Germline CDR1 KGHSH, CDR2 LQKENI. V was shortened by 3 bases and J by 5 bases, with 8 bases between the two germline ends. The CDR3 DNA reads TGTGCCAGCTCACCGGTAGCGAACAATGAGCAGTTCTTC. This gives the protein CASSPVANNEQFF.

J is TRBJ1-1 and V is TRBV10-3; the D gene is possibly TRBD1 (6 bases). Germline CDR1 and CDR2: ENHRY and SYGVKD. The CDR3 loop spans 14 amino acids. V gave up 6 bases and J gave up 4 bases, with 15 bases separating them. The CDR3 here is CAIRPRTVGTEAFF. The CDR3 coding sequence is TGTGCCATCAGACCCAGGACAGTAGGCACTGAAGCTTTCTTT.

This rearrangement joins TRBV19 to TRBJ1-1; D possibly corresponds to TRBD1 (5 bases). V was shortened by 1 base and J by 1 base, with 16 bases between the two germline ends. The CDR3 contains 17 residues. The germline V gene encodes CDR1 LNHDA and CDR2 SQIVND (reference sequence). CDR3 residues: CASSIGGFKDWNTEAFF. The CDR3 DNA is TGTGCCAGTAGTATAGGGGGGTTTAAGGACTGGAACACTGAAGCTTTCTTT.